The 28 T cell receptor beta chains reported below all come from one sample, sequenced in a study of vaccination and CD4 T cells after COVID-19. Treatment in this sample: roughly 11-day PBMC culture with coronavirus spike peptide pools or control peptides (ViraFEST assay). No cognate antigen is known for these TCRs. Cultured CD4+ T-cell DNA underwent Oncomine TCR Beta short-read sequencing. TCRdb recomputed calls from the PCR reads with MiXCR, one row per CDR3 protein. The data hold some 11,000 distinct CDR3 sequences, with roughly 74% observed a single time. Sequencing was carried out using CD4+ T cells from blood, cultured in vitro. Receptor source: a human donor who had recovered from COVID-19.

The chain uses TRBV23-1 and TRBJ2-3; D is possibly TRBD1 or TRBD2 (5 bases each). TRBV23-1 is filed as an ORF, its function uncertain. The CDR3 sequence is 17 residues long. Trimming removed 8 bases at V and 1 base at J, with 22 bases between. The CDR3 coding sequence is TGCGCCAGCCACCCCCCTAATCGGGACCGACGCACAGATACGCAGTATTTT. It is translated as CASHPPNRDRRTDTQYF.

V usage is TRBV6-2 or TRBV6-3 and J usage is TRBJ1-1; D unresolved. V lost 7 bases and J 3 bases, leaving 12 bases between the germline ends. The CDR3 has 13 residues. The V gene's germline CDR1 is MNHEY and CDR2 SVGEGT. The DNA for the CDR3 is TGTGCCAGCAACACACAGAGGGACACTGAAGCTTTCTTT. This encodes CASNTQRDTEAFF.

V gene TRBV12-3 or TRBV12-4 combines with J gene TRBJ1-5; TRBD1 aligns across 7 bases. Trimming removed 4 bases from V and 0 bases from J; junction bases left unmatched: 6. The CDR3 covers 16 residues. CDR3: CASSSGQLYSNQPQHF. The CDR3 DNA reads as TGTGCCAGCAGTTCGGGACAGCTCTATAGCAATCAGCCCCAGCATTTT.

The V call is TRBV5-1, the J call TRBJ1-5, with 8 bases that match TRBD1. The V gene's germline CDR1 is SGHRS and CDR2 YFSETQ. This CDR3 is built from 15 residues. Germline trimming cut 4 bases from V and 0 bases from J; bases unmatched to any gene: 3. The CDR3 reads CASSRTGGSNQPQHF. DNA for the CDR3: TGCGCCAGCAGCCGAACAGGGGGTAGCAATCAGCCCCAGCATTTT.

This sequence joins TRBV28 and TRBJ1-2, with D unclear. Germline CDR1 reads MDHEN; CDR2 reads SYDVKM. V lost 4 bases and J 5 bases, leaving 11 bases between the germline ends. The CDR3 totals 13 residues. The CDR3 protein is CASSSEGIYGYTF. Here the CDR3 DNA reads TGTGCCAGCAGTTCCGAAGGGATTTATGGCTACACCTTC.

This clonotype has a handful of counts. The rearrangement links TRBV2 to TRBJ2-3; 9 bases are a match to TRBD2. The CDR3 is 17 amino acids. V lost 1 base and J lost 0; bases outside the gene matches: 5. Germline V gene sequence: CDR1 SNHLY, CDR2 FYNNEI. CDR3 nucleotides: TGTGCCAGCAGTGAAGATGTAACTAGCGGGAGCACAGATACGCAGTATTTT. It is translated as CASSEDVTSGSTDTQYF.

CDR3 residues: CASSTRGEQYF. CDR3 nucleotides: TGTGCCAGCAGTACCCGAGGGGAGCAGTACTTC. The chain uses TRBV6-2 or TRBV6-3 and TRBJ2-7, with D possibly TRBD2 on 5 matching bases. V lost 5 bases and J 7 bases, leaving 9 bases between the germline ends. CDR3 length: 11 amino acids. CDR1 and CDR2 (germline): MNHEY, SVGEGT.

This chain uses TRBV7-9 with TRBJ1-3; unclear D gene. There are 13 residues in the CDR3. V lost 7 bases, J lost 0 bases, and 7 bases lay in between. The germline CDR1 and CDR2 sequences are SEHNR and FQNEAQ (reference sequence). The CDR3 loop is CASTLDSGNTIYF. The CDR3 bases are TGTGCCAGCACCTTGGACTCTGGAAACACCATATATTTT.

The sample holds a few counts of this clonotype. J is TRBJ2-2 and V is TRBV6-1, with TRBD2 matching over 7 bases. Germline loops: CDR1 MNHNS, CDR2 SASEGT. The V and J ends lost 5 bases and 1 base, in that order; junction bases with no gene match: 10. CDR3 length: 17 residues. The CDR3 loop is CASSRAMGGGNTGELFF. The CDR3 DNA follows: TGTGCCAGCAGTCGCGCCATGGGCGGGGGGAACACCGGGGAGCTGTTTTTT.

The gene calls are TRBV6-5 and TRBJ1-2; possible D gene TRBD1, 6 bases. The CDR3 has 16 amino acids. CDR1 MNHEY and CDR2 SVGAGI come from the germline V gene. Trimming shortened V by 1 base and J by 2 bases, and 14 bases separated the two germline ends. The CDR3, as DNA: TGTGCCAGCAGTTACTTCTCAGGACAGACCAACTATGGCTACACCTTC. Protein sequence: CASSYFSGQTNYGYTF.

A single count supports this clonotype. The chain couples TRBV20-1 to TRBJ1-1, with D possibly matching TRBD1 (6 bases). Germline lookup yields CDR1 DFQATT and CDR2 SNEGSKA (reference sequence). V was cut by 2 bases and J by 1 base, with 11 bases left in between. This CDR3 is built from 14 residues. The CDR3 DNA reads TGCAGTGCTAGACGGGGACACCCGAACACTGAAGCTTTCTTT. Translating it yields CSARRGHPNTEAFF.

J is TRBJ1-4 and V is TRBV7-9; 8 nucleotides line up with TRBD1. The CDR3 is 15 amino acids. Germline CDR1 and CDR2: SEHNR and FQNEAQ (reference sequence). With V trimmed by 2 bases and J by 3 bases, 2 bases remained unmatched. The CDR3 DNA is TGTGCCAGCAGCTTACAGGGGGCAGCTAATGAAAAACTGTTTTTT. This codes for CASSLQGAANEKLFF.

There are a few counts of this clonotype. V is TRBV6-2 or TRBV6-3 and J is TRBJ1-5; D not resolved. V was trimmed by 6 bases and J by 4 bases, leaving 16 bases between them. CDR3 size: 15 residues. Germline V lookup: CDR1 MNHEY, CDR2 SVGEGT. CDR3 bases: TGTGCCAGCAGACTATCCCGGGTCGAAAATCAGCCCCAGCATTTT. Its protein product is CASRLSRVENQPQHF.

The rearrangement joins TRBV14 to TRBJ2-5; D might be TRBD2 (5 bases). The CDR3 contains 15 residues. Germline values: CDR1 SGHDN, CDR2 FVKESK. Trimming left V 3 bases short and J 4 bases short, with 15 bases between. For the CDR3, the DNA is TGTGCCAGCAGCCACCATGAGGGCCTGGGAGAGACCCAGTACTTC. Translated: CASSHHEGLGETQYF.

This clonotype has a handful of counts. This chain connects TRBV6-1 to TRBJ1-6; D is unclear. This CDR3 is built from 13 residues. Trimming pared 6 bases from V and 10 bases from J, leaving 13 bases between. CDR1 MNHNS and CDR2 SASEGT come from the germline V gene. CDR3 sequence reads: CASSPEAGSPLHF. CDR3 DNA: TGTGCCAGCAGCCCCGAGGCTGGGTCACCCCTCCACTTT.

Here the CDR3 reads CASMDFPKGGYTF. The CDR3 DNA reads TGCGCCAGCATGGATTTCCCTAAAGGTGGCTACACCTTC. The rearrangement joins TRBV4-3 to TRBJ1-2; D uncertain. There are 13 residues in the CDR3. V gave up 7 bases and J gave up 7 bases, with 16 bases separating them. Looked up from germline, CDR1 is LGHNA and CDR2 is YSLEER.

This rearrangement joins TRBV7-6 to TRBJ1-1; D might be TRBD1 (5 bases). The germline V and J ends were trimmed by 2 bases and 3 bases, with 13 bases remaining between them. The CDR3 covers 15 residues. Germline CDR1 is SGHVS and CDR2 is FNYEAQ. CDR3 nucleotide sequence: TGTGCCAGCAGCTTACGGGGGGTGACTTACACTGAAGCTTTCTTT. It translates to CASSLRGVTYTEAFF.

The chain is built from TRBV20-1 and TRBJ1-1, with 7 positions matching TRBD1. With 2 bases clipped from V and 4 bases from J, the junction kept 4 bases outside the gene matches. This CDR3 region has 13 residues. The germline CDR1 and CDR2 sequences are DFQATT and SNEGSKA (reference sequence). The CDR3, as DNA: TGCAGTGCTAGATGGCAGGGGGTCACTGAAGCTTTCTTT. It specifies CSARWQGVTEAFF.

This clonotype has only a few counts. The CDR3 spells CASSPPSYTREAKNIQYF. The DNA for the CDR3 is TGTGCCAGCTCACCACCGTCCTATACCCGTGAAGCCAAAAACATTCAGTACTTC. The chain couples TRBV18 to TRBJ2-4; D gene uncertain. This CDR3 region has 18 residues. Between the trimmed V and J ends, which lost 0 bases and 0 bases, there was a span of 15 bases. CDR1 is KGHSH, CDR2 LQKENI, per germline.

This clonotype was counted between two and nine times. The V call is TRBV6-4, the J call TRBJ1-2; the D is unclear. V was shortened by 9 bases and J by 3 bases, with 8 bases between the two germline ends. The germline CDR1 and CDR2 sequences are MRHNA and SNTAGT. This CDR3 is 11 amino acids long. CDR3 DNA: TGTGCCAGTCACGGGCACTATGGCTACACCTTC. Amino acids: CASHGHYGYTF.

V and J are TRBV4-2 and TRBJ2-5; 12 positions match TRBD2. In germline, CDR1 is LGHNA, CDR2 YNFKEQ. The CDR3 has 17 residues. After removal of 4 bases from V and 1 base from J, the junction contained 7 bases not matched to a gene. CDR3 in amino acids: CASSRGLAGLGQETQYF. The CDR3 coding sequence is TGTGCCAGCAGCCGCGGACTAGCGGGATTAGGCCAAGAGACCCAGTACTTC.

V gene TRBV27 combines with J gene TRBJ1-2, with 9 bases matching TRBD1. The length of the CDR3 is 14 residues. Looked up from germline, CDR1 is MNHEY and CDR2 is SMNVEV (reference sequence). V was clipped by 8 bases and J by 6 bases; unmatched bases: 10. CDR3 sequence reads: CASAWDRVKNGYTF. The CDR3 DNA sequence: TGTGCCAGCGCCTGGGACAGGGTAAAGAATGGCTACACCTTC.

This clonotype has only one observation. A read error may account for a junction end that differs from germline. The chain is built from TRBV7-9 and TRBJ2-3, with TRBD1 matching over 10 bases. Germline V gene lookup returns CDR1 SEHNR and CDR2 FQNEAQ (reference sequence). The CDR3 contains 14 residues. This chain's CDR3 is CASSLGQGVDTQYF. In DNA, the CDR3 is TGCGCCAGCAGCTTAGGACAGGGGGTAGATACGCAGTATTTT. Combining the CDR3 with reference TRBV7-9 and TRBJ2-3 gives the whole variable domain DTGVSQNPRHKITKRGQNVTFRCDPISEHNRLYWYRQTLGQGPEFLTYFQNEAQLEKSRLLSDRFSAERPKGSFSTLEIQRTEQGDSAMYLCASSLGQGVDTQYFGPGTRLTVL.

The CDR3 loop reads CASSQAGDTEAFF. Here the CDR3 DNA reads TGTGCCAGCAGCCAGGCGGGGGACACTGAAGCTTTCTTT. The J gene is TRBJ1-1, the V gene TRBV6-1; D perhaps matches TRBD1 (5 bases). Germline CDR1 is MNHNS and CDR2 is SASEGT. V was clipped by 6 bases and J by 3 bases, with 11 bases between them. The CDR3 consists of 13 residues.

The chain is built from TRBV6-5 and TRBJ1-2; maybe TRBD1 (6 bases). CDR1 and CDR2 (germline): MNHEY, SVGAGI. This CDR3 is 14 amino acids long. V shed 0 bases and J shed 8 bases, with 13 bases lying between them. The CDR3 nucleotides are TGTGCCAGCAGTTACTCGGGTGGGGGGCAGGGCTACACCTTC. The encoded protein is CASSYSGGGQGYTF.

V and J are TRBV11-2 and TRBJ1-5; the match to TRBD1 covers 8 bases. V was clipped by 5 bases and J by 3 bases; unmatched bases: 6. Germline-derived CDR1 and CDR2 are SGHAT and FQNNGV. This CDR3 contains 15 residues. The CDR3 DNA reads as TGTGCCAGCAGCCCAACGACAGGGGCCAATCAGCCCCAGCATTTT. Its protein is CASSPTTGANQPQHF.

CDR3 coding DNA: TGTGCCAGCAGTTTGTTGGCAGGGTTTCAGCCCCAGCATTTT. This sequence encodes CASSLLAGFQPQHF. The chain recombines TRBV6-2 or TRBV6-3 with TRBJ1-5, with a possible D match to TRBD1 (5 bases). CDR1 and CDR2 from the germline V gene are MNHEY and SVGEGT. The CDR3 contains 14 residues. Trimming cost V 4 bases and J 6 bases, with 13 bases left between them.

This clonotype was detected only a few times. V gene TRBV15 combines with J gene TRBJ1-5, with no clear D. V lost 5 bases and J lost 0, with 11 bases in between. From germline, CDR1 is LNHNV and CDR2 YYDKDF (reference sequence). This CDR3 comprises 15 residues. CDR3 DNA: TGTGCCACCAGCCTACCGTGGGATAGCAATCAGCCCCAGCATTTT. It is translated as CATSLPWDSNQPQHF.